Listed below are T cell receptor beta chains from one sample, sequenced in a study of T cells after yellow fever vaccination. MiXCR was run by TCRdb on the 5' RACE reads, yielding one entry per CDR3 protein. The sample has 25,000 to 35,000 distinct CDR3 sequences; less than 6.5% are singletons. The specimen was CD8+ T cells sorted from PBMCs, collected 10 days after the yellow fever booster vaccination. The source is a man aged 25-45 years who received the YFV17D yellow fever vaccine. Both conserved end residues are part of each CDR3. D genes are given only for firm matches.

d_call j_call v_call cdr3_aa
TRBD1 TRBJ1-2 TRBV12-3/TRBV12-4 CAIRTGGFVYGYTF
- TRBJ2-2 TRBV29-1 CSVVGALTTGELFF
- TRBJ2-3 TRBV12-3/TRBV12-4 CASSFGGDTDTQYF
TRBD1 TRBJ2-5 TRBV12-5 CASGLVQGAAETQYF
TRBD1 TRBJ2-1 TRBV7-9 CASSLGGQVWRSEQFF
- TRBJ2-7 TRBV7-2 CASSLPGSYEQYF
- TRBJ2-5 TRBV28 CASSPTPGPEETQYF
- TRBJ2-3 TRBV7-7 CASSPLAASTDTQYF
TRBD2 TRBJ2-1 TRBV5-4 CASSLEPSGLAGTLGDNEQFF
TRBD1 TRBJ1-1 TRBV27 CASSTSGQGNTEAFF
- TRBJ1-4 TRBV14 CASSQTRGLSEKLFF
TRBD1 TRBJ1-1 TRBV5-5 CASSLEGAGTEAFF
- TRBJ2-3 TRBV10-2 CASWGPARYF
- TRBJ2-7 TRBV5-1 CASSPGAGHEQYF
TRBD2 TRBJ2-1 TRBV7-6 CASTLVGGSSYNEQFF
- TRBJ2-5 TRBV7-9 CASSPGIEVTQYF
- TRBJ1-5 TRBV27 CASRWRGDNQPQHF
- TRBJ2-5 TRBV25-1 CASSAGDQETQYF
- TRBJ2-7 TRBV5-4 CASSLEEGPYEQYF
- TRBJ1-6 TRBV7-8 CASSLGREAYSPLHF
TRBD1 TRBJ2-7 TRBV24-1 CATSGDRGYEQYF
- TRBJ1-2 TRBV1 CTSSLDREPVFRHGYTF
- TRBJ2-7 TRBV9 CASSVDGTDYEQYF
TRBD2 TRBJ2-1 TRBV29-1 CSVEGLAGGRGSKSSYNEQFF
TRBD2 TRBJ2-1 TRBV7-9 CASSSGTSGISEQFF
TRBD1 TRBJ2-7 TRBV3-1 CASSQEAGTGTYEQYF
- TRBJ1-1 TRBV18 CASSPIGGTGTEAFF
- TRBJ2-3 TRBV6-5 CASSLPGSSGNTQYF
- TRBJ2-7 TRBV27 CASSFGPSYEQYF
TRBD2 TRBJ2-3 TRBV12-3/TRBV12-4 CASSLLAGSTDTQYF
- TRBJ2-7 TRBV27 CASSPSVAQTYEQYF